This T cell receptor beta chain is drawn from a study of T cells after yellow fever vaccination. For the study at large: Preparing low-cell-number fractions relied on SMART-Seq v4 Ultra Low Input. Points from the study as a whole: Subsequent booster samples again held most clones from primary vaccination (just under 98% CD4, roughly 88% CD8).

TCRdb independently ran MiXCR on the 5' RACE reads; one entry per CDR3 protein. Among 300,000 to 350,000 distinct CDR3 sequences, under 5% were seen once, and the ten largest hold approximately 24%. Germline V gene data show CDR1 as DFQATT and CDR2 as SNEGSKA (reference sequence). The CDR3 is made up of 17 amino acids. Deletions cut 0 bases from V and 0 bases from J, with 14 bases between. This clonotype was seen a few times. The antigen remains unidentified. Here the sequenced sample was PBMCs, taken 5 days after the yellow fever booster vaccination. J is TRBJ2-2 and V is TRBV20-1, with D perhaps being TRBD1 or TRBD2 (6 bases each). The sequence was collected from a young man who received the YFV17D yellow fever vaccine. The CDR3 region is CSARDSSRGPNTGELFF. The CDR3 region has the DNA TGCAGTGCTAGAGATTCCAGCCGGGGGCCGAACACCGGGGAGCTGTTTTTT.